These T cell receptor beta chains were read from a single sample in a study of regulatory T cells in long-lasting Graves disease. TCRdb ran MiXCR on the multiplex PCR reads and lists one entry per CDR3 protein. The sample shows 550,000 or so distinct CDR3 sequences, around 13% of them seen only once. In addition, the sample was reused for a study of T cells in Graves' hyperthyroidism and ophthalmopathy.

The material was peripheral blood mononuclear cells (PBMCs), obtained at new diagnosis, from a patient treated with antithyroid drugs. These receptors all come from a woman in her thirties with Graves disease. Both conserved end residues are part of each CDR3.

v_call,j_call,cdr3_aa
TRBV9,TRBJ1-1,CASSVQMGDTEAFF
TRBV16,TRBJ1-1,CASSAKGSATEAFF
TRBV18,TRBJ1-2,CASSPPGGLSGYTF
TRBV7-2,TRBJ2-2,CASSLASWELFF
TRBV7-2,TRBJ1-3,CASSSTGGGNTIYF
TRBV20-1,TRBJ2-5,CSARGFSGTEETQYF
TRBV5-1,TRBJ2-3,CASSSRLAPTDTQYF
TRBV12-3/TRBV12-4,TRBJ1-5,CASSRTENQPQHF
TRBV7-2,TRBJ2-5,CASSPRTGIEAQYF
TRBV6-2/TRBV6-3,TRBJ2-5,CASSFIPGTKTQETQYF
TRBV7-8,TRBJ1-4,CASSSNGNEKLFF
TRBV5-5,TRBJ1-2,CASSPVGYYGYTF
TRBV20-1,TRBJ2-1,CSVQTGVKEQFF
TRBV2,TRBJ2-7,CASRLQLGNAYEQYF
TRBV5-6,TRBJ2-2,CASSLIGTSVNTGELFF
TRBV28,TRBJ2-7,CASSSNRVPAAYEQYF
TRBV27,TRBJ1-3,CASSPSRLSGNTIYF
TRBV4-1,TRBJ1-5,CASSQAGQYNQPQHF
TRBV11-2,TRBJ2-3,CASSHLAGGPDTQYF
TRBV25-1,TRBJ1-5,CASLRKTQPQHF
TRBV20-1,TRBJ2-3,CSARALGTDTQYF
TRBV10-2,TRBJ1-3,CASTVTGAGNTIYF
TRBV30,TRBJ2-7,CAWSQLGTSGSRGYEQYF
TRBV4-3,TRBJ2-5,CASSQEDGPGTQYF
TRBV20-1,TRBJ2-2,CSANLGTSGRAEYTGELFF
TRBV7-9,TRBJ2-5,CASSPGTVPFQETQYF
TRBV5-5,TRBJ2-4,CASSPPNLVAGGLFEGLAKNIQYF
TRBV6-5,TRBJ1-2,CASSYSTGPNYGYTF
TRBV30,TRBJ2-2,CAWSTGGETGELFF
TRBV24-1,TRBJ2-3,CATSEKDTQYF